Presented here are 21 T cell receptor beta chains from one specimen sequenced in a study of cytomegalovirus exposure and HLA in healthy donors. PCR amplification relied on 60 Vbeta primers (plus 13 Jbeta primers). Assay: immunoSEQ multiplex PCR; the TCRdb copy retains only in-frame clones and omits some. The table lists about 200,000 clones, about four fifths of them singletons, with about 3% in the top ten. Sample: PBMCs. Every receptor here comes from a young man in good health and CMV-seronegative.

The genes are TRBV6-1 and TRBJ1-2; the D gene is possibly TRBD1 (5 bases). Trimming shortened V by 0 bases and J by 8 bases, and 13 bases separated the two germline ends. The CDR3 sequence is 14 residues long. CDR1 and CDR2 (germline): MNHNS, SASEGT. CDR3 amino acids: CASSEAAGIRGYTF. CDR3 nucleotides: TGTGCCAGCAGTGAAGCGGCAGGGATCAGGGGCTACACCTTC.

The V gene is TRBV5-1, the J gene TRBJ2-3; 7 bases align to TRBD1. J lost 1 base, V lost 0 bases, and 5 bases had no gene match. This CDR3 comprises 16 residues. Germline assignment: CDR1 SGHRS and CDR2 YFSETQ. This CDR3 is CASSLVPGTGTDTQYF. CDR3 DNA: TGCGCCAGCAGCTTGGTACCCGGGACAGGCACAGATACGCAGTATTTT.

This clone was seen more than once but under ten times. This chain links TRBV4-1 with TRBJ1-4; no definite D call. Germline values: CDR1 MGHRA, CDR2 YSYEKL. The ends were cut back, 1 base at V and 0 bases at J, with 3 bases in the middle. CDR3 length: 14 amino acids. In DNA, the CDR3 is TGCGCCAGCAGCCAAGTAACAACTAATGAAAAACTGTTTTTT. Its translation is CASSQVTTNEKLFF.

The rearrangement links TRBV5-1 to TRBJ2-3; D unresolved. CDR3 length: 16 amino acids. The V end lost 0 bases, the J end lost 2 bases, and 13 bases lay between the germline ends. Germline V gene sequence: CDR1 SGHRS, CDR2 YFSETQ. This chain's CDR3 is CASSLEGDTPTDTQYF. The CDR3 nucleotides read TGCGCCAGCAGCTTGGAAGGCGACACCCCCACAGATACGCAGTATTTT.

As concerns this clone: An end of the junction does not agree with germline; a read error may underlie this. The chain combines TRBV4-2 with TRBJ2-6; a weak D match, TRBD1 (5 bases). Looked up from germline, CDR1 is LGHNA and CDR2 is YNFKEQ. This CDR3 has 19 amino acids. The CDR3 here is CASSRYYRQSNSGASVLTF. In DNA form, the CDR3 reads TGTGCCAGCAGCCGCTACTATCGACAGTCCAACTCTGGGGCCAGCGTCCTGACTTTC.

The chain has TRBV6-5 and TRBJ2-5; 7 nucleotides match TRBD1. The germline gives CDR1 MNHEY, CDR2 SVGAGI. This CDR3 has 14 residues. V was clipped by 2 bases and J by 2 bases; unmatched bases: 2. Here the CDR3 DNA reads TGTGCCAGCAGTTACCAGGGGGTACAAGAGACCCAGTACTTC. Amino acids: CASSYQGVQETQYF.

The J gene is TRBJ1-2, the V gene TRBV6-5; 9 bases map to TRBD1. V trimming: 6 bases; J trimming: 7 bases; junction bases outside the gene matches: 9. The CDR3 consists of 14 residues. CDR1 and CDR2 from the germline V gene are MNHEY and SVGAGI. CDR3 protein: CASRTDRGVGGYTF. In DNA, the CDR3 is TGTGCCAGCAGAACAGACAGGGGGGTTGGTGGCTACACCTTC.

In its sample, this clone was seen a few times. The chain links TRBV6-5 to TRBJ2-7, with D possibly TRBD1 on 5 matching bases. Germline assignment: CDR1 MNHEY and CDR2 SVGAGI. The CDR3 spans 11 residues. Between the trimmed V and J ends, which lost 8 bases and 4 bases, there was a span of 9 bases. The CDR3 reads CASRRVYEQYF. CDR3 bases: TGTGCCAGCCGCAGGGTGTACGAGCAGTACTTC.

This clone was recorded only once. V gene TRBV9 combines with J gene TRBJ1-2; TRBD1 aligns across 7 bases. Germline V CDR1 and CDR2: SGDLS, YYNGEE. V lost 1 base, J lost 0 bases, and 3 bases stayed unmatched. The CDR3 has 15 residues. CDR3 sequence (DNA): TGTGCCAGCAGCGTATCTACAGGGGCTAACTATGGCTACACCTTC. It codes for CASSVSTGANYGYTF.

The CDR3 DNA sequence: TGTGCCAGCAGCACCGGAACGGACAGCTATGGCTACACCTTC. Translation: CASSTGTDSYGYTF. The rearrangement links TRBV7-9 to TRBJ1-2, with D perhaps matching TRBD1 (6 bases). The germline V gene has CDR1 SEHNR and CDR2 FQNEAQ (reference sequence). This CDR3 is built from 14 residues. Trimming took 5 bases from V and 4 from J, leaving 14 bases between them.

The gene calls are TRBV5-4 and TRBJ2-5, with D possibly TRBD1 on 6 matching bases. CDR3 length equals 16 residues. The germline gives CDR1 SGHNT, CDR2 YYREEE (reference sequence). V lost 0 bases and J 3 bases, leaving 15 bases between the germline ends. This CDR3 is CASSLARTDTKETQYF. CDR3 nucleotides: TGTGCCAGCAGCTTGGCTCGGACAGATACTAAAGAGACCCAGTACTTC.

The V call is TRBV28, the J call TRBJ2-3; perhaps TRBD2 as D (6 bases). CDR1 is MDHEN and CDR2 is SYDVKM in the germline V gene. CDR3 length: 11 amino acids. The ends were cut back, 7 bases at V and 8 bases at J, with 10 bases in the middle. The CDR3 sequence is CASIGGATQYF. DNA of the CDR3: TGTGCCAGCATAGGAGGGGCTACGCAGTATTTT.

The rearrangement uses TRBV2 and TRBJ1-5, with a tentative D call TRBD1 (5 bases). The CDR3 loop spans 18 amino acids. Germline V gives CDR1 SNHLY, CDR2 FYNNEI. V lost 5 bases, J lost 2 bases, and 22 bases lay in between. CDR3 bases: TGTGCCAGCAGTCCAAGGAGGGGCCAGGGAACGGGCAATCAGCCCCAGCATTTT. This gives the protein CASSPRRGQGTGNQPQHF.

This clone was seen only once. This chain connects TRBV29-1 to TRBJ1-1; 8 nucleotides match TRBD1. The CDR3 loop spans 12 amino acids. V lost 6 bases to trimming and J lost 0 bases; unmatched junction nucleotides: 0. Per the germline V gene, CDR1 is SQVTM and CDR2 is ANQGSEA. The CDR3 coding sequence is TGCAGCGTCAGGGGGCTGAACACTGAAGCTTTCTTT. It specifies CSVRGLNTEAFF.

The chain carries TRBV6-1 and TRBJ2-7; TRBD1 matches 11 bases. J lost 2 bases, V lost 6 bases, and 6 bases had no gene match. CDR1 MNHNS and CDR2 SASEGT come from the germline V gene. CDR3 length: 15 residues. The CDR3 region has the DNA TGTGCCAGCAGGCCCGGGACAGGGGGGCCCTACGAGCAGTACTTC. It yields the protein CASRPGTGGPYEQYF.

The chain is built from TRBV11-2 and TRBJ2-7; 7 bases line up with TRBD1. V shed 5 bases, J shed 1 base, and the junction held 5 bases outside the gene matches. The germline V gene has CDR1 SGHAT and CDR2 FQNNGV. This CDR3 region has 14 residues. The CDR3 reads CASSPDRRSYEQYF. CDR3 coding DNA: TGTGCCAGCAGCCCGGACAGGAGGTCCTACGAGCAGTACTTC. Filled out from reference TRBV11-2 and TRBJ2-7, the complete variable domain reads EAGVAQSPRYKIIEKRQSVAFWCNPISGHATLYWYQQILGQGPKLLIQFQNNGVVDDSQLPKDRFSAERLKGVDSTLKIQPAKLEDSAVYLCASSPDRRSYEQYFGPGTRLTVT.

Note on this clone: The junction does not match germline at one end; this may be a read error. This chain's CDR3 is CASSPIGQGLPGASVLTF. As DNA, the CDR3 is TGTGCCAGCTCACCGATCGGACAGGGCCTCCCTGGGGCCAGCGTCCTGACTTTC. The rearrangement joins TRBV18 to TRBJ2-6, with 8 bases that match TRBD1. Germline V gene lookup returns CDR1 KGHSH and CDR2 LQKENI. The CDR3 extends over 18 amino acids.

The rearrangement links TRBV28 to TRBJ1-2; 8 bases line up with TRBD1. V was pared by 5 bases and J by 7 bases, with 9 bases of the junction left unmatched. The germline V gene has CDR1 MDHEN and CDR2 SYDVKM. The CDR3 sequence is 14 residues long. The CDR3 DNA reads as TGTGCCAGCAGTCTGGACAGGGTGATCTCTGGCTACACCTTC. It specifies CASSLDRVISGYTF.

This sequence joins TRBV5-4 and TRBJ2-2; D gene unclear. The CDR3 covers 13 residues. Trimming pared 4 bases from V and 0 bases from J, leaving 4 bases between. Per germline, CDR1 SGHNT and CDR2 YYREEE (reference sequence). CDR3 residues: CASSPANTGELFF. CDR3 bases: TGTGCCAGCAGCCCTGCGAACACCGGGGAGCTGTTTTTT.

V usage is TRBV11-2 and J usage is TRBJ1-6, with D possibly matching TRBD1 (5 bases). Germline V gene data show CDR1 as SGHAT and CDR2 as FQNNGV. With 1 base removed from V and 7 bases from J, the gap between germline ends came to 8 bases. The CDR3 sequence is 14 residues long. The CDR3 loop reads CASSLGWTNSPLHF. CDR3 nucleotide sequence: TGTGCCAGCAGCTTAGGGTGGACAAATTCACCCCTCCACTTT.

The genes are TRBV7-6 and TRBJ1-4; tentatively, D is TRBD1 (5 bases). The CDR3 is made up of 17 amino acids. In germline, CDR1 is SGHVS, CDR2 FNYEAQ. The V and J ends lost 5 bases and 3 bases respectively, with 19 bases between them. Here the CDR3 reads CASSPREGNRANEKLFF. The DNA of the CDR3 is TGTGCCAGCAGCCCGAGGGAGGGGAATAGAGCTAATGAAAAACTGTTTTTT.